These T cell receptor beta chains were read from a single sample in a study of shared clonotypes between healthy human individuals. TCRdb's copy holds only in-frame clones and misses some; the assay was immunoSEQ multiplex PCR. The sample carries approximately 2.3 million clones, just over 90% recorded once. What was sequenced was naive CD4+ T cells from PBMCs. The receptors were gathered from a man aged 18 to 35 in good health. Some clones in this sample may be carry-over from other donors' samples. Each CDR3 is given with its conserved first and last residue. D genes are given only for firm matches. Clone size is given for some rows only: seen once, a few or many times, or a class if the clone is expanded.

d_call,v_call,clone_size,j_call,cdr3_aa,cdr3_nt
TRBD2,TRBV28,-,TRBJ2-3,CASSGPGLASSDTQYF,TGTGCCAGCAGTGGTCCGGGACTAGCGAGTTCAGATACGCAGTATTTT
TRBD1,TRBV6-5,-,TRBJ1-6,CASSLRGLMNSPLHF,TGTGCCAGCAGTTTGAGGGGGCTGATGAATTCACCCCTCCACTTT
-,TRBV7-9,-,TRBJ2-1,CASSLLSGTATIGQFF,TGTGCCAGCAGCTTACTCTCCGGGACGGCGACAATTGGGCAGTTCTTC
-,TRBV7-8,-,TRBJ2-1,CASSLLFYNEQFF,TGTGCCAGCAGCTTATTGTTCTACAATGAGCAGTTCTTC
-,TRBV6-5,-,TRBJ1-4,CASQSGPEKLFF,TGTGCCAGTCAGTCTGGACCTGAAAAACTGTTTTTT
TRBD1,TRBV7-9,once,TRBJ2-1,CASSLGQASYNEQFF,TGTGCCAGCAGCTTGGGACAGGCCTCCTACAATGAGCAGTTCTTC
-,TRBV27,-,TRBJ2-2,CASSFWYRRNTGELFF,TGTGCCAGCAGTTTCTGGTACAGGAGGAACACCGGGGAGCTGTTTTTT
TRBD2,TRBV5-1,-,TRBJ2-3,CASNREVGDTQYF,TGCGCCAGCAATCGGGAGGTCGGAGATACGCAGTATTTT
TRBD1,TRBV5-6,-,TRBJ2-5,CASSSGYVRQGFQETQYF,TGTGCCAGCAGCTCGGGGTACGTGAGACAGGGGTTTCAAGAGACCCAGTACTTC
-,TRBV18,-,TRBJ1-3,CASSLAQASGNTIYF,TGTGCCAGCTCACTCGCGCAGGCCTCTGGAAACACCATATATTTT
-,TRBV15,-,TRBJ1-5,CATSRTSIGNQPQHF,TGTGCCACCAGCAGAACCTCAATCGGGAATCAGCCCCAGCATTTT
TRBD2,TRBV2,once,TRBJ2-1,CASSATGGTIYNEQFF,TGTGCCAGCAGCGCCACGGGCGGGACTATCTACAATGAGCAGTTCTTC
-,TRBV6-6,-,TRBJ2-5,CASNRGEETQYF,TGTGCCAGCAATAGGGGCGAGGAGACCCAGTACTTC
-,TRBV27,-,TRBJ2-7,CASGTDPTYYEQYF,TGTGCCAGCGGAACGGATCCGACATATTACGAGCAGTACTTC
TRBD1,TRBV29-1,-,TRBJ2-7,CSVARDRGLYEQYF,TGCAGCGTTGCCCGGGACAGGGGGCTTTACGAGCAGTACTTC
-,TRBV7-9,-,TRBJ1-2,CASSLVGVGYTF,TGTGCCAGCAGCTTAGTGGGAGTCGGCTACACCTTC
-,TRBV5-1,-,TRBJ2-2,CASNPAEVVGELFF,TGCGCCAGCAATCCCGCAGAGGTTGTTGGGGAGCTGTTTTTT
TRBD1,TRBV10-3,-,TRBJ2-5,CAIRDPGQQETQYF,TGTGCCATCAGGGATCCGGGACAGCAAGAGACCCAGTACTTC
TRBD1,TRBV19,-,TRBJ1-1,CASSIELRGTGLSQAFF,TGTGCCAGTAGTATAGAACTCCGGGGGACAGGCCTCTCTCAAGCTTTCTTT
-,TRBV9,-,TRBJ2-5,CASSVALQETQYF,TGTGCCAGCAGCGTAGCTCTCCAAGAGACCCAGTACTTC
-,TRBV18,-,TRBJ2-2,CASSRYSGELFF,TGTGCCAGCTCACGGTACTCCGGGGAGCTGTTTTTT
-,TRBV14,-,TRBJ1-2,CASSQLIVGQIGYTF,TGTGCCAGCAGCCAACTTATAGTTGGACAAATTGGCTACACCTTC
-,TRBV9,-,TRBJ2-5,CASSGALQETQYF,TGTGCCAGCAGCGGGGCCCTCCAAGAGACCCAGTACTTC
-,TRBV7-2,-,TRBJ2-1,CASSSLKPGHGRYNEQFF,TGTGCCAGCAGCTCACTTAAACCGGGACACGGGAGATACAATGAGCAGTTCTTC
-,TRBV7-9,once,TRBJ2-2,CASSLGRAADTGELFF,TGTGCCAGCAGCTTAGGGAGGGCAGCCGACACCGGGGAGCTGTTTTTT
TRBD1,TRBV16,-,TRBJ2-7,CASSHPTGAKPYEQYF,TGTGCCAGCAGCCACCCGACAGGGGCGAAACCCTACGAGCAGTACTTC
TRBD2,TRBV5-1,once,TRBJ2-2,CASSRTGGSAGELFF,TGCGCCAGCAGCCGGACTGGCGGGAGTGCCGGGGAGCTGTTTTTT